This TCR beta chain was sequenced for a study of cytomegalovirus exposure and HLA in healthy donors. Findings of the study overall: Later analysis found that TCR beta chains associated with HLA were more clonally expanded than other, equally common chains. It was in a later analysis that TCR association rates were seen to vary by HLA locus, highest for DRB1 and lowest for HLA-C. Accurate prediction of HLA-A and HLA-B alleles (for most subjects) was reportedly achieved from TCR beta sequences.

Vbeta (60) and Jbeta (13) primers were used in the PCR. Using immunoSEQ multiplex PCR, the repertoire was profiled, and TCRdb retains in-frame clones only, with some absent. Of some 160,000 clones in the sample, over 75% were seen once. About this clone: Its antigen is currently unknown.

Donors in the study were healthy people who gave bone marrow. V was trimmed by 7 bases and J by 10 bases, leaving 17 bases between them. Germline CDR1 SNHLY, CDR2 FYNNEI. CDR3 length equals 14 residues. The sequence came from a male donor in good health and CMV-seronegative. Sequencing was carried out using PBMCs. The chain carries TRBV2 and TRBJ1-6; tentatively, D is TRBD1 (5 bases). CDR3: CASIRQAGRSPLHF. CDR3 coding DNA: TGTGCCAGCATCCGGCAGGCGGGACGCTCACCCCTCCACTTT.